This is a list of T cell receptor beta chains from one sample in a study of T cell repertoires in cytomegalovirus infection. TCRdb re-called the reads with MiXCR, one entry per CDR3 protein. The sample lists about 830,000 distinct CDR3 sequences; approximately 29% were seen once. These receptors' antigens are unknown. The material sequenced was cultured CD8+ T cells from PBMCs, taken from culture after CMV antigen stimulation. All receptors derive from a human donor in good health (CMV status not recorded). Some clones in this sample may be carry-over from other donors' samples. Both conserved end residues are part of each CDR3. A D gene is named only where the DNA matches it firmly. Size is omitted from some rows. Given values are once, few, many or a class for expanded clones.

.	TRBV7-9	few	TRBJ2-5	TGTGCCACCCAAGGGGTGACCCAGTACTTC	CATQGVTQYF
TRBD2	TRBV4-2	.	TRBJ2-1	TGTGCCAGCAGCCAAGAAAGCGGGGCGCCCAATGAGCAGTTCTTC	CASSQESGAPNEQFF
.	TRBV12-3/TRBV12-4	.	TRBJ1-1	TGTGCCAGCAGTCCCATAGCCGGGACCCAGGCTCATATGAACACTGAAGCTTTCTTT	CASSPIAGTQAHMNTEAFF
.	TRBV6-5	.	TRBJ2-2	TGTGCCAGCAGTTACCTCGCAGGGGCAGGGAGGGACGGGGAGCTGTTTTTT	CASSYLAGAGRDGELFF
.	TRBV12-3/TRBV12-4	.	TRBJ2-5	TGTGCCAGCAGTTCCGGGCCAGAGGAGACCCAGTACTTC	CASSSGPEETQYF
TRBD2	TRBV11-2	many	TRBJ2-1	TGTGCCAGCAGCTCCTGGACTAGCGGGGATAATGAGCAGTTCTTC	CASSSWTSGDNEQFF
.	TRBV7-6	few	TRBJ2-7	TGTGCCAGCAGCTTAGTCACTTCATCACGTCCCTACGAGCAGTACTTC	CASSLVTSSRPYEQYF
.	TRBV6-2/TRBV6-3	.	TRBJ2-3	TGTGCCAGCAGACGCACCAGGGGTGGCAGACTTGATACGCAGTATTTT	CASRRTRGGRLDTQYF
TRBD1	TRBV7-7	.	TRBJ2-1	TGTGCTAGCAGCTTAGGGACAGGGGGGACGAATGAGCAGTTCTTC	CASSLGTGGTNEQFF
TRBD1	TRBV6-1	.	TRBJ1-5	TGTGCCAGCACCCAAAAGGGGGGACAGGGGGCAAGGCAGCCCCAGCATTTT	CASTQKGGQGARQPQHF
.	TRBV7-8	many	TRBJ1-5	TGTGCCAGCAGCTTTGAGGGGATCAATCAGCCCCAGCATTTT	CASSFEGINQPQHF
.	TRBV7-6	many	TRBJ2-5	TGTGCCAGCAGCTTGGGTGCGGGCCAAGAGACCCAGTACTTC	CASSLGAGQETQYF
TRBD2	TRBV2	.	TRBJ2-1	TGTGCCAGCAACCGGGGGGGCCTTGATGAGCAGTTCTTC	CASNRGGLDEQFF
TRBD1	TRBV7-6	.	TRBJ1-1	TGTGCCAGCAGCCTAACGGGACAGAACAATGAAGCTTTCTTT	CASSLTGQNNEAFF
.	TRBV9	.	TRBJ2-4	TGTGCCAGCAGCGTAGCGGGAACCAAAAACATTCAGTACTTC	CASSVAGTKNIQYF
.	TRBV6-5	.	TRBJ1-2	TGTGCCAGCAGTTACTCGTCAGGGCAAGGCGGCTACACCTTC	CASSYSSGQGGYTF
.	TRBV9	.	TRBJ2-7	TGTGCCAGCAGACGAGGCGACTCCTACGAGCAGTACTTC	CASRRGDSYEQYF
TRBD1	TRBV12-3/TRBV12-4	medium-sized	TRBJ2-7	TGTGCCAGCAGTTTAAGGGGACAGTCAAACTCCTACGAGCAGTACTTC	CASSLRGQSNSYEQYF
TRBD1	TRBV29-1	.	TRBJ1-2	TGCAGCGTCGCGGGACAGGGCGACCCCGGGAGCGGCTACACCTTC	CSVAGQGDPGSGYTF
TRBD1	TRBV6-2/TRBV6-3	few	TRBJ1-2	TGTGCCAGCGGGTTGACGGACAGGGGGTTCACCTTC	CASGLTDRGFTF
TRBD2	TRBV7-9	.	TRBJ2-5	TGTGCCAGCAGCTTTCTAGCGGGGGACCAAGAGACCCAGTACTTC	CASSFLAGDQETQYF
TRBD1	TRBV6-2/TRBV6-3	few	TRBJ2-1	TGTGCCAGCAGTACGGGACAGGGGGCGGTCAGAAGCTCCTACAATGAGCAGTTCTTC	CASSTGQGAVRSSYNEQFF
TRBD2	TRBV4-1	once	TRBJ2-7	TGCGCCTGCAGCCAACTAGCGGGGACCTACGAGCAGTACTTC	CACSQLAGTYEQYF
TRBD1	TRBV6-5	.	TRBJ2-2	TGTGCCAGCAGTCAAAACGACAGGGGGCGGACCGGGGAGCTGTTTTTT	CASSQNDRGRTGELFF
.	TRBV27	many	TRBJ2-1	TGTGCCAGCAGTCGAAGTTTAGCTTTGGTAGGTGAGCAGTTCTTC	CASSRSLALVGEQFF
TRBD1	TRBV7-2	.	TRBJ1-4	TGTGCCAGCAGCTTAGTTCCAGGGGGGAAACTGTTTTTT	CASSLVPGGKLFF
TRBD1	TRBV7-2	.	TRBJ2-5	TGTGCCAGCAGCCGATACCCCCGGGACAGGGGGCCGGAGACCCAGTACTTC	CASSRYPRDRGPETQYF
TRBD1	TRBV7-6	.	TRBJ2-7	TGTGCCAGCAGCTTAGCTACACCGGGACAGGAGTACTACGAGCAGTACTTC	CASSLATPGQEYYEQYF
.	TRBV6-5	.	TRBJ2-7	TGTGCCAGCAGATTAACAGGGAATGGCCCATACGAGCAGTACTTC	CASRLTGNGPYEQYF
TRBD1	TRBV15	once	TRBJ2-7	TGTGCCACCAGCAGAGATCTGGGACAGGTGTGGTACGAGCAGTACTTC	CATSRDLGQVWYEQYF
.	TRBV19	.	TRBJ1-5	TGTGCCAGTAGTATCTGGGACAACAATCAGCCCCAGCATTTT	CASSIWDNNQPQHF
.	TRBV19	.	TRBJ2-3	TGTGCCAGTAGAGGGCAAGACAGGGGACTAGACACAGATACGCAGTATTTT	CASRGQDRGLDTDTQYF
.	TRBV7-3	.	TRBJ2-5	TGTGCCAGCAGACCCAAGGGGTTCTCCGGGCCACCGCGGTCGGAGACCCAGTACTTC	CASRPKGFSGPPRSETQYF
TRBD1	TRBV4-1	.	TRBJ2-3	TGCGCCAGCAGCCAAGATAAAATTTGGGACAGGGGGCGGTCAGATACGCAGTATTTT	CASSQDKIWDRGRSDTQYF
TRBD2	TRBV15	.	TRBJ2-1	TGTGCCACCAGCAGTTTAGCGGGGGGGTTGTTCAATGAGCAGTTCTTC	CATSSLAGGLFNEQFF
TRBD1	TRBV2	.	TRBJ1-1	TGTGCCATCCAGGGGGGTACTGAAGCTTTCTTT	CAIQGGTEAFF
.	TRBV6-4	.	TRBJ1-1	TGTGCCAGCAGTATGGGACATACGATTTTCTTT	CASSMGHTIFF
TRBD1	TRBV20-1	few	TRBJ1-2	TGCAGTGCTAGGGCCCGGGACAGGGGTAACTATGGCTACACCTTC	CSARARDRGNYGYTF
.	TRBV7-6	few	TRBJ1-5	TGTGCCAGCCAAGGGGAAGGGCTCACGCAGCCCCAGCATTTT	CASQGEGLTQPQHF
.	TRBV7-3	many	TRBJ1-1	TGTGCCAGCAGCTTATATGGCGGACCGAACACTGAAGCTTTCTTT	CASSLYGGPNTEAFF
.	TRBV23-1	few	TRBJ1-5	TGCGCCAGCAGTCAACCCGTGGGGGGTAGCAATCAGCCCCAGCATTTT	CASSQPVGGSNQPQHF
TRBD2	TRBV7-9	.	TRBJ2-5	TGTGCCAGCAGCGGACGGACTAGCGGGGATCCGTACCAAGAGACCCAGTACTTC	CASSGRTSGDPYQETQYF
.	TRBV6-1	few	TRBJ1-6	TGTGCCAGCAGTCCCGTGACACCCTCACCCCTCCACTTT	CASSPVTPSPLHF
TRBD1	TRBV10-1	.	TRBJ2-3	TGCGCCAGCAGTGCCGGGACAGGGGATAAAGATACGCAGTATTTT	CASSAGTGDKDTQYF
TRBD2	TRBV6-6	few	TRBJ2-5	TGTGCCAGCAGTTACTACCCGACGGGACTAGCGGGGGTACAAGAGACCCAGTACTTC	CASSYYPTGLAGVQETQYF
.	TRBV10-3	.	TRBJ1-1	TGTGCCATCAGTGAGGATGAAGGGACCGCCCGTGGCACTGAAGCTTTCTTT	CAISEDEGTARGTEAFF
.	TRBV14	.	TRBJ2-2	TGTGCCAGCAGCCCGAGAGTGGGCCTTCCCCTAAACACCGGGGAGCTGTTTTTT	CASSPRVGLPLNTGELFF
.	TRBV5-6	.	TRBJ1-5	TGTGCCAGCAGCCCAGGGGATAATCAGCCCCAGCATTTT	CASSPGDNQPQHF
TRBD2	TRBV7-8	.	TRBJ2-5	TGTGCCAGCAGCCGGAACCGGGGGGGCAGGGAGACCCAGTACTTC	CASSRNRGGRETQYF
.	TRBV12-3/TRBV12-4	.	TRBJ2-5	TGTGCCAGCAGCAACTTGACAGATCCCCAAGAGACCCAGTACTTC	CASSNLTDPQETQYF
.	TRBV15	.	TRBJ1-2	TGTGCCACCAGCAGTGGGTTCGGAGGGAACTATGGCTACACCTTC	CATSSGFGGNYGYTF
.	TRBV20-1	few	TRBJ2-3	TGCAGTGCTAGGGACGCAGATGGCACAGATACGCAGTATTTT	CSARDADGTDTQYF
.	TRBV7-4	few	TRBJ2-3	TGTGCCAGCAGCTTCCAGGAGGTAGATACGCAGTATTTT	CASSFQEVDTQYF
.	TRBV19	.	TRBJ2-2	TGTGCCAGTAGCGGACTTATGAACACCGGGGAGCTGTTTTTT	CASSGLMNTGELFF
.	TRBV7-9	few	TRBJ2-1	TGTGCCAGCAGCACCGGTGCCTCCGGCGAGTTCTTC	CASSTGASGEFF
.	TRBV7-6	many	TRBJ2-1	TGTGCCAGCAGCTTAGCGCCGGACGGGAGCTCCTACAATGAGCAGTTCTTC	CASSLAPDGSSYNEQFF
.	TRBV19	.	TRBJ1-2	TGTGCCACCACGGATGCGGGACACCCTTACTACACCTTC	CATTDAGHPYYTF
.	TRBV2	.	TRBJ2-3	TGTGCCAGCAGGAGGGGCATTACAGATACGCAGTATTTT	CASRRGITDTQYF